This T cell receptor beta chain stems from a study of shared clonotypes between healthy human individuals. Naive CD4+ cells were CD45RA-selected; the remaining cells were memory. Clones were sequenced by immunoSEQ multiplex PCR, and TCRdb holds only the in-frame ones, with some missing. The sample gives millions of clones, approximately 93% of which show up once; 0.39% is in the top ten. This TCR derives from a man aged 18 to 30 in good health. Some clones in this sample may be carry-over from other donors' samples. Specimen: naive CD4+ T cells from PBMCs. Subset here: CD45RA+ positively selected.

Here the CDR3 reads CAEGRGSSYNEQFF. The CDR3 coding sequence is TGTGCCGAAGGCCGGGGAAGCTCCTACAATGAGCAGTTCTTC. This chain links TRBV28 with TRBJ2-1; a weak D match, TRBD2 (5 bases). The length of the CDR3 is 14 residues. Germline loops: CDR1 MDHEN, CDR2 SYDVKM. V was cut by 11 bases and J by 0 bases, with 14 bases left in between.